This T cell receptor (beta chain) originates from a study of vaccination and CD4 T cells after COVID-19. Study-level background: Cells were stimulated with overlapping spike peptide pools from SARS-CoV-2, HCoV-NL63, HCoV-OC43 and HCoV-229E.

V lost 1 base and J lost 0, with 9 bases in between. This CDR3 has 15 residues. Germline loops: CDR1 SNHLY, CDR2 FYNNEI. Treatment described: approximately 11-day PBMC culture with coronavirus spike peptide pools or control peptides (ViraFEST assay). CD4+ T-cell collection from the unexposed donor predated the COVID-19 pandemic (2011-2018). Negative selection yielded CD4+ T cells from day-10 cultures. Turning to this clonotype: Its antigen is unknown.

Cultured CD4+ T cells had their DNA profiled by the Oncomine TCR Beta short-read assay. DNA came from CD4+ T cells after culture. TCRdb ran MiXCR on the PCR reads and lists one entry per CDR3 protein. The repertoire holds about 10,000 distinct CDR3 sequences, with about 27% as singletons. The chain employs TRBV2 and TRBJ1-1, with D uncertain. The origin of this receptor is a human donor in good health. The sample was CD4+ T cells from blood, cultured in vitro. The CDR3: CASSEVKRMNTEAFF. The CDR3 DNA sequence: TGTGCCAGCAGTGAAGTGAAAAGGATGAACACTGAAGCTTTCTTT. Combining the CDR3 with reference TRBV2 and TRBJ1-1 gives the whole variable domain EPEVTQTPSHQVTQMGQEVILRCVPISNHLYFYWYRQILGQKVEFLVSFYNNEISEKSEIFDDQFSVERPDGSNFTLKIRSTKLEDSAMYFCASSEVKRMNTEAFFGQGTRLTVV.